The clone carrying this T cell receptor beta chain was detected ten times or more. Unmatched junction bases numbered 5, after V lost 4 bases and J lost 8 bases. The CDR3 totals 15 residues. From germline, CDR1 is LNHNV and CDR2 YYDKDF (reference sequence). One entry per CDR3 protein, called by TCRdb with MiXCR from the 5' RACE reads. The sample yields about 900,000 distinct CDR3 sequences, around an eighth seen once. This specimen belongs to a study of identical twins. The sample was also reused in another study, on yellow fever vaccine responses in identical twins. This second report adds: The authors reported partly convergent, partly personalized vaccine responses in identical twins.

The gene calls are TRBV15 and TRBJ2-2, with 12 bases that match TRBD1. The sample comprised PBMCs. The receptor was derived from a woman under 30 in good health. This CDR3 is CATSTGQGASGELFF. The CDR3 nucleotides are TGTGCCACCAGCACGGGACAGGGGGCCTCTGGGGAGCTGTTTTTT.